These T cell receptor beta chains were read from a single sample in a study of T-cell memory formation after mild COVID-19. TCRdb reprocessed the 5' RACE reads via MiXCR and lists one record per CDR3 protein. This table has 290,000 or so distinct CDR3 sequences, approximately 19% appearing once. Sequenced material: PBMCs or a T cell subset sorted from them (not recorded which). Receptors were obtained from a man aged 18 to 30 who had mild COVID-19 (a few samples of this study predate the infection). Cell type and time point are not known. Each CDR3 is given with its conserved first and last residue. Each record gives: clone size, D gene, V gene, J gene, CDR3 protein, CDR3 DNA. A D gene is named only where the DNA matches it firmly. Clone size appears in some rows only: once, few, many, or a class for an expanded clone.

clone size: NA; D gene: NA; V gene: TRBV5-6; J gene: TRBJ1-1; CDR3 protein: CASSFSTGGNTEAFF; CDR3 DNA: TGTGCCAGCAGCTTCTCGACAGGAGGAAACACTGAAGCTTTCTTT
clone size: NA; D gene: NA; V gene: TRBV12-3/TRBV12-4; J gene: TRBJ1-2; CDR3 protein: CASSPLGTGNYGYTF; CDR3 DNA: TGTGCCAGCAGTCCCTTAGGTACAGGGAACTATGGCTACACCTTC
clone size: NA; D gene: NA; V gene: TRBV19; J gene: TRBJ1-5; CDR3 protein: CASSMNRDQPQHF; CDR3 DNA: TGTGCCAGTAGTATGAACCGAGATCAGCCCCAGCATTTT
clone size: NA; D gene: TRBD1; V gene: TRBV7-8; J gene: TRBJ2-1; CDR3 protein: CASREQGNEQFF; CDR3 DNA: TGTGCCAGCAGAGAACAGGGGAACGAGCAGTTCTTC
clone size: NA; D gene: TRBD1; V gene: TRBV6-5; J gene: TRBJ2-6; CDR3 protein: CASSYGTGGSGANVLTF; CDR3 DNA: TGTGCCAGCAGTTATGGGACAGGGGGGTCTGGGGCCAACGTCCTGACTTTC
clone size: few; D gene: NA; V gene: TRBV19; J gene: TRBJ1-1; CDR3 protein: CASTVWGSARPAEAFF; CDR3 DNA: TGTGCCAGTACGGTTTGGGGCAGCGCCCGGCCCGCTGAAGCTTTCTTT
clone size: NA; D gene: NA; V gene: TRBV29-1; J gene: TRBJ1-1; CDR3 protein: CSVVLWGTLDKGTEAFF; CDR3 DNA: TGCAGCGTTGTGTTGTGGGGAACGTTGGACAAGGGCACTGAAGCTTTCTTT
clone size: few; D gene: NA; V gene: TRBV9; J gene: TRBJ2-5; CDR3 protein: CASSVGVRETQYF; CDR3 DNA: TGTGCCAGCAGCGTAGGGGTCCGGGAGACCCAGTACTTC
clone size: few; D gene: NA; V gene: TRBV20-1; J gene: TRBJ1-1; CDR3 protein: CSARGLGAFF; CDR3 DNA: TGCAGTGCGAGGGGTTTAGGAGCTTTCTTT
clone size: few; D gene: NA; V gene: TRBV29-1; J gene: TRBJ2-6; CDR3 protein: CSVEGRANVLTF; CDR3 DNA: TGCAGCGTTGAGGGTAGGGCCAACGTCCTGACTTTC
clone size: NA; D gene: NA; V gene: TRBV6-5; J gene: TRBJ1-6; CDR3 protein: CASSYFTAANLNSPLHF; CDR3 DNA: TGTGCCAGCAGTTACTTTACGGCAGCTAATCTGAATTCACCCCTCCACTTT
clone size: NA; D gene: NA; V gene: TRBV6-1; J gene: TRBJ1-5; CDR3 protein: CASSTQDAGYQPQHF; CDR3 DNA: TGTGCCAGCAGCACCCAGGATGCAGGGTATCAGCCCCAGCATTTT
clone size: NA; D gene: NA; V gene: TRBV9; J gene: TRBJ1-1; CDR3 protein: CASSVDVGLIGTEAFF; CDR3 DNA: TGTGCCAGCAGCGTAGATGTGGGCCTCATCGGCACTGAAGCTTTCTTT
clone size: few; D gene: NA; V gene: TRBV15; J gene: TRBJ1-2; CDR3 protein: CATSRDRVGGTGGYTF; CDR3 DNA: TGTGCCACCAGCAGAGATCGTGTAGGAGGGACCGGTGGCTACACCTTC
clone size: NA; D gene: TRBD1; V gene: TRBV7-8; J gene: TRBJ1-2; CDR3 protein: CASSLSHPDRVEGYTF; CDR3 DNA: TGTGCCAGCAGCTTATCCCACCCGGACAGGGTGGAAGGCTACACCTTC
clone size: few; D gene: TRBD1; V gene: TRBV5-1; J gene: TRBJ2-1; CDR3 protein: CASSFPRGHEQFF; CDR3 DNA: TGCGCCAGCAGCTTCCCCAGGGGGCATGAGCAGTTCTTC
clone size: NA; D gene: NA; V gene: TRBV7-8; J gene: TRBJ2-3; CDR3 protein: CASSLEGFSSDTQYF; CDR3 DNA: TGTGCCAGCAGCTTAGAGGGGTTTAGTTCAGATACGCAGTATTTT
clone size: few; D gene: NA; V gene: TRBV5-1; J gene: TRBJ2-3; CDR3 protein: CASSWGARGRTDTQYF; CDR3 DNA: TGCGCCAGCAGCTGGGGGGCGCGGGGGCGCACAGATACGCAGTATTTT
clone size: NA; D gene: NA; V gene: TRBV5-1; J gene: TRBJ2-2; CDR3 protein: CASSVIPGPASGELFF; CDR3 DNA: TGCGCCAGCAGCGTTATTCCGGGACCAGCCTCCGGGGAGCTGTTTTTT
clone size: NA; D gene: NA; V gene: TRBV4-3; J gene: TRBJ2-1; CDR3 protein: CASSQMTGYNEQFF; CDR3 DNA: TGCGCCAGCAGCCAAATGACAGGCTACAATGAGCAGTTCTTC
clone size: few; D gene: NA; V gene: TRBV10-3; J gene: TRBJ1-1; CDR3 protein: CATRGLAEAFF; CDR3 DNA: TGTGCCACCCGGGGACTCGCTGAAGCTTTCTTT
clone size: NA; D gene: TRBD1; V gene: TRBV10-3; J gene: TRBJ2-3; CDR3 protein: CAISQQGAGDTQYF; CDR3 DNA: TGTGCCATCAGTCAACAGGGGGCGGGAGATACGCAGTATTTT
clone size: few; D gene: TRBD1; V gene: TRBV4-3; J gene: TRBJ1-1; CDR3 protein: CASSQDPPSSRDRAENTEAFF; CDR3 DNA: TGCGCCAGCAGCCAAGATCCGCCCTCGAGCAGGGACAGAGCTGAGAACACTGAAGCTTTCTTT
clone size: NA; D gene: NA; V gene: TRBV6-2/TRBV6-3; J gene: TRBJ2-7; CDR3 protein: CASSELHTDYEQYF; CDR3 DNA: TGTGCCAGCAGCGAGCTCCACACGGACTACGAGCAGTACTTC
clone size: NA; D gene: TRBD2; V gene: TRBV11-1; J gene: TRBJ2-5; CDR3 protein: CASSYQRGGVGGETQYF; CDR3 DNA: TGTGCCAGCAGCTATCAGCGGGGGGGAGTTGGAGGAGAGACCCAGTACTTC
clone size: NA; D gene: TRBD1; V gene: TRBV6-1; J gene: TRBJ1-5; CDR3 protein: CASSDVGDRGPLGNQPQHF; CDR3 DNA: TGTGCCAGCAGTGATGTCGGGGACAGGGGACCCTTAGGCAATCAGCCCCAGCATTTT
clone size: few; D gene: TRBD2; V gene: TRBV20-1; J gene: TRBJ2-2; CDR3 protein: CSARDGTSGVVTGELFF; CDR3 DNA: TGCAGTGCTAGAGACGGTACTAGCGGGGTTGTAACCGGGGAGCTGTTTTTT
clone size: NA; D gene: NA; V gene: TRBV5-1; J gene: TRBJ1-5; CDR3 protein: CASRRDPDQPQHF; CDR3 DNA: TGCGCCAGCAGACGGGACCCGGATCAGCCCCAGCATTTT
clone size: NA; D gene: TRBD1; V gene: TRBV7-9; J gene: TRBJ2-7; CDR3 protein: CASSGQVPTYEQYF; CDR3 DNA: TGTGCCAGCAGCGGACAGGTACCCACCTACGAGCAGTACTTC
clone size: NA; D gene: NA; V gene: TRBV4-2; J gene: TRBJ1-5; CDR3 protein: CASSQVGVQSNQPQHF; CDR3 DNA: TGTGCCAGCAGCCAAGTGGGGGTGCAAAGCAATCAGCCCCAGCATTTT
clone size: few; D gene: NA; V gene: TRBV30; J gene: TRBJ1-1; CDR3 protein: CAAFMNTEAFF; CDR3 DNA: TGTGCCGCCTTCATGAACACTGAAGCTTTCTTT
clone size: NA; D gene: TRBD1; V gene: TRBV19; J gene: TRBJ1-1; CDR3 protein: CASIKGAVNTEAFF; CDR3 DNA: TGTGCCAGTATTAAGGGGGCGGTGAACACTGAAGCTTTCTTT
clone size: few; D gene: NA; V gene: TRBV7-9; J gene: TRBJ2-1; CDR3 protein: CASSLSEIVDEQFF; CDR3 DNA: TGTGCCAGCAGCTTATCGGAGATCGTCGATGAGCAGTTCTTC
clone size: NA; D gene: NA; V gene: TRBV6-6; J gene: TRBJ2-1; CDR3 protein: CASRPMGGRDEQFF; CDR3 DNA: TGTGCCAGCAGGCCAATGGGGGGGCGGGATGAGCAGTTCTTC
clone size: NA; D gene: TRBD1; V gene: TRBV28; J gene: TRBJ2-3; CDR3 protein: CASTRGQGFDTQYF; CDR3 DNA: TGTGCCAGCACCCGGGGACAGGGGTTCGATACGCAGTATTTT
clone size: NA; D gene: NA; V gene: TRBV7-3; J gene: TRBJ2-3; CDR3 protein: CASSLHAGGGTDTQYF; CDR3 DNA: TGTGCCAGCAGCTTACACGCCGGCGGGGGCACAGATACGCAGTATTTT
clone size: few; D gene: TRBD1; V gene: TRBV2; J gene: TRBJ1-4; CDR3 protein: CASSDRGQGAEKLFF; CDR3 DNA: TGTGCCAGCAGTGATAGAGGACAGGGGGCGGAAAAACTGTTTTTT
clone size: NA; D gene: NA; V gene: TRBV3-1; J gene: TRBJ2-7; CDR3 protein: CASRVSGLREQYF; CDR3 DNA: TGTGCCAGCAGGGTCAGTGGTTTGAGGGAGCAGTACTTC
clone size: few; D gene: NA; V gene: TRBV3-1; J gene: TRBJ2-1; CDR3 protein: CASSPRSVNEQFF; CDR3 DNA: TGTGCCAGCAGCCCCCGGTCGGTAAATGAGCAGTTCTTC
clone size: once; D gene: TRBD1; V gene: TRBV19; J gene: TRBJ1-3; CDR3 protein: CATSGTGGPPGNTIYF; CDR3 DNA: TGTGCCACCTCCGGGACAGGGGGCCCTCCTGGAAACACCATATATTTT
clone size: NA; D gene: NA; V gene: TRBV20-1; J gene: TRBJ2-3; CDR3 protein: CSASVPDTQYF; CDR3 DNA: TGCAGTGCTAGCGTCCCAGATACGCAGTATTTT
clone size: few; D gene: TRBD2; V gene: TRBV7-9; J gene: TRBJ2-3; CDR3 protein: CASSPSGGGDTQYF; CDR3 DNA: TGTGCCAGCAGCCCAAGCGGGGGAGGAGATACGCAGTATTTT
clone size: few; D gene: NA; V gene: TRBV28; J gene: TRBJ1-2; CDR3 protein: CASSLQTGVWGYTF; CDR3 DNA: TGTGCCAGCAGTTTGCAAACGGGGGTATGGGGCTACACCTTC
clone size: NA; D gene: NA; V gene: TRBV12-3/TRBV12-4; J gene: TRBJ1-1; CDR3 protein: CASSLGMGGDAFF; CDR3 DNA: TGTGCCAGCAGTTTAGGGATGGGGGGAGACGCTTTCTTT
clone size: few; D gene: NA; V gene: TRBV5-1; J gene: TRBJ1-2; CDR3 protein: CASSAMGGSDYGYTF; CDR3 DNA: TGCGCCAGCAGCGCGATGGGGGGCAGTGACTATGGCTACACCTTC
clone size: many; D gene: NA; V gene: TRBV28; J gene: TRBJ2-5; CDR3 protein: CASTAGLSGYQETQYF; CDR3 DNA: TGTGCCAGCACGGCAGGACTTTCTGGGTACCAAGAGACCCAGTACTTC
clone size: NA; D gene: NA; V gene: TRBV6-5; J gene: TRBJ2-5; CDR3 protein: CASSYRADETQYF; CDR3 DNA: TGTGCCAGCAGTTACAGGGCGGACGAGACCCAGTACTTC
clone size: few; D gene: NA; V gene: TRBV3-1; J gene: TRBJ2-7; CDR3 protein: CASSPRQAYYEQYF; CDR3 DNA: TGTGCCAGCAGCCCGCGACAGGCTTACTACGAGCAGTACTTC